Presented here are 2 T cell receptor beta chains from one specimen sequenced in a study of beta chain features in type 1 diabetes. Overall study results and limits: Moderately but significantly shorter TCRB CDR3s were found in Type 1 diabetes patients in all four CD4+ subsets.

cDNA synthesis used the whole RNA isolate, giving expressed TCRB sequences. The method was immunoSEQ multiplex PCR; TCRdb's version includes in-frame clones alone and lacks a portion of them. The sample yields roughly 700,000 clones, 13% seen once. What these receptors recognize is not known. Input material: naive CD4+ T cells from blood. The receptor set was obtained from a man aged 18 to 30 with type 1 diabetes.

The V and J genes are TRBV30 and TRBJ1-5; TRBD1 might be the D (5 bases). The CDR3 is 14 residues long. Germline CDR1 and CDR2: GTSNPN and SVGIG (reference sequence). Trimming left V 2 bases short and J 6 bases short, with 14 bases between. CDR3 loop: CAWSKTDFSQPQHF. Written as DNA, the CDR3 is TGTGCCTGGAGTAAGACAGACTTTTCTCAGCCCCAGCATTTT.

J is TRBJ2-1 and V is TRBV5-4; D gene unclear. The CDR3 length is 12 residues. CDR1 SGHNT and CDR2 YYREEE come from the germline V gene (reference sequence). The V end was cut by 3 bases, the J end by 2 bases, with 3 bases between. CDR3 region: CASSSTYNEQFF. CDR3 DNA sequence: TGTGCCAGCAGCTCTACCTACAATGAGCAGTTCTTC. The full variable domain, with the rest looked up from reference TRBV5-4 and TRBJ2-1, is ETGVTQSPTHLIKTRGQQVTLRCSSQSGHNTVSWYQQALGQGPQFIFQYYREEENGRGNFPPRFSGLQFPNYSSELNVNALELDDSALYLCASSSTYNEQFFGPGTRLTVL.